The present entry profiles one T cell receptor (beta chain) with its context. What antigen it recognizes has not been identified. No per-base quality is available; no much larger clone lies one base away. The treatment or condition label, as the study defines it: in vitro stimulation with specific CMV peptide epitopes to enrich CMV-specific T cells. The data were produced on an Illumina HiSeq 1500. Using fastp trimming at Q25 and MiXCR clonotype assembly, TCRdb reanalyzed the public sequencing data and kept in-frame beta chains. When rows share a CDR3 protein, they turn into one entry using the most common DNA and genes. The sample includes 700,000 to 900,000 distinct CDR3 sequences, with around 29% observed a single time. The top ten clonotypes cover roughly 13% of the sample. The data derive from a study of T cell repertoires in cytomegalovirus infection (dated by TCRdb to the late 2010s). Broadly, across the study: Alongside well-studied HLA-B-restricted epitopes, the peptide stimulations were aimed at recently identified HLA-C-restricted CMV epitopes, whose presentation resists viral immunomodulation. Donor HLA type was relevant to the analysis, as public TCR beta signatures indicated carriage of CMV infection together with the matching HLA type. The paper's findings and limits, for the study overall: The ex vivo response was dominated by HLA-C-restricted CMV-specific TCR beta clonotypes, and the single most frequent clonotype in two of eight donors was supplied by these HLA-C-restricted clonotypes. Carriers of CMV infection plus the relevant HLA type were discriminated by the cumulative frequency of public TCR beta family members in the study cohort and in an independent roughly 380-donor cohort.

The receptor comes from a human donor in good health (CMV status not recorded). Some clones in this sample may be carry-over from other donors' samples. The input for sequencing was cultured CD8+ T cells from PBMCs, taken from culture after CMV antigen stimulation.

The DNA reads as follows: TGTGCCAGCAGCCAAGGACGGTGGACCTCCTACGAGCAGTACGTC. The encoded protein is CASSQGRWTSYEQYV. The rearranged chain carries TRBV5-5 and TRBJ2-7, with the D gene not confidently named. The CDR3 holds 15 amino acids from the cysteine to the valine. This entry keeps only the CDR3 DNA: 45 bases, framed from base 1. In the germline V gene (reference sequence), CDR1 corresponds to SGHKS and CDR2 to YYEKEE. The V and J ends are trimmed by 4 bases and 0 bases, leaving 14 bases between them.